This T cell receptor beta chain was sequenced in a study of neurological immune-mediated disorders. Study-level background: Multiple sclerosis patients (n = 34) included around 31 with relapsing-remitting and 3 with secondary progressive disease.

This CDR3 has 13 residues. Germline V gene lookup returns CDR1 DFQATT and CDR2 SNEGSKA (reference sequence). V gave up 3 bases and J gave up 3 bases, with 9 bases separating them. The cDNA was produced through 5'RACE with 10-nucleotide random UMIs. TCRdb analysed the 5' RACE reads with MiXCR anew, one entry per CDR3 protein. The sample contains roughly 75,000 distinct CDR3 sequences, 2% to 3% of which appear only once. This clonotype was counted many times. Sequenced: PBMCs. The V call is TRBV20-1, the J call TRBJ2-1, with TRBD2 as a possible D gene (6 bases). This clonotype was sampled from a woman in her twenties or thirties with multiple sclerosis. The CDR3 nucleotides read TGCAGTGCTAGCGGGACTTACTACAATGAGCAGTTCTTC. The encoded protein is CSASGTYYNEQFF.